This T cell receptor (beta chain) came from a study of technical replicates of blood from a handful of donors. Libraries were prepared by immunoSEQ multiplex PCR; TCRdb keeps only in-frame clonotypes and omits some of them. The table shows 83,000 or so clones, with about 92% occurring only once. Germline CDR1 reads SGHTA; CDR2 reads FQGNSA. V was cut by 4 bases and J by 5 bases, with 11 bases left in between. The CDR3 covers 13 residues. This chain connects TRBV7-2 to TRBJ2-5; a possible D gene is TRBD2 (5 bases). The TCR was taken from a human donor in good health. Sequencing input: T cells isolated from PBMCs. CDR3: CASSSGGAETQYF. CDR3 nucleotide sequence: TGTGCCAGCAGCTCAGGAGGCGCCGAGACCCAGTACTTC.